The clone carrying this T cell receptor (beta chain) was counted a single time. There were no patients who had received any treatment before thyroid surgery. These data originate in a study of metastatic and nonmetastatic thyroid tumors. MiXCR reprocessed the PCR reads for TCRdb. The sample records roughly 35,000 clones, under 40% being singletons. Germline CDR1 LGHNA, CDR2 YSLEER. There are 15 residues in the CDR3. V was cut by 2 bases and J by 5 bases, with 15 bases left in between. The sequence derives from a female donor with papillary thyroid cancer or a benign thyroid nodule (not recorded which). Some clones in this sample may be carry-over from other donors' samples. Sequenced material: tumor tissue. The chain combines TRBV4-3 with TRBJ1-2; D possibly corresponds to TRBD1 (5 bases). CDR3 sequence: CASSQFPGGVYGYTF. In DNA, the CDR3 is TGCGCCAGCAGCCAATTCCCCGGGGGGGTTTATGGCTACACCTTC.